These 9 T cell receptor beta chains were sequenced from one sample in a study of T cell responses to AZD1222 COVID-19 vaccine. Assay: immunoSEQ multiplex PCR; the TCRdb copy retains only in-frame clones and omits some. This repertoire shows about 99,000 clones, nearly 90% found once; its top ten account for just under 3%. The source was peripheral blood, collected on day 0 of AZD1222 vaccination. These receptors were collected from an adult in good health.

The CDR3 region has the DNA TGTGCCAGCAGCACTAAGAGAAGAGGGAGGGCCCAGCCCCAGCATTTT. Its translation: CASSTKRRGRAQPQHF. This chain joins TRBV7-8 and TRBJ1-5; D not certain. Trimming stripped 5 bases from V and 7 bases from J, with 21 bases between. The germline V gene encodes CDR1 SGHVS and CDR2 FQNEAQ. This CDR3 has 16 residues.

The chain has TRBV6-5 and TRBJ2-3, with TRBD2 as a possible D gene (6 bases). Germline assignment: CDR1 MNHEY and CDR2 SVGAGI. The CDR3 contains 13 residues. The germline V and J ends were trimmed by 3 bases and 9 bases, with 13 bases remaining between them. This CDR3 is CASSYRGGGTQYF. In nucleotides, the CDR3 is TGTGCCAGCAGTTATAGAGGCGGAGGGACGCAGTATTTT.

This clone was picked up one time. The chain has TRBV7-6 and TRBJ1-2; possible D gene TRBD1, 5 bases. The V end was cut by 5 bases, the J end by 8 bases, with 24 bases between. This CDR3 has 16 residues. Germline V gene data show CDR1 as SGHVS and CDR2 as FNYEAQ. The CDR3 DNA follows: TGTGCCAGCAGCCCCCGCCAGGGTTTTGGGCCCTACGGCTACACCTTC. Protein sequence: CASSPRQGFGPYGYTF.

CDR3 in DNA: TGTGCCAGCAGCTTGGAAGAGTCCCCGCAGTATTTT. It translates to CASSLEESPQYF. This chain connects TRBV5-6 to TRBJ2-3; D unresolved. Germline-derived CDR1 and CDR2 are SGHDT and YYEEEE. Between the trimmed V and J ends, which lost 0 bases and 10 bases, there was a span of 9 bases. The CDR3 covers 12 residues.

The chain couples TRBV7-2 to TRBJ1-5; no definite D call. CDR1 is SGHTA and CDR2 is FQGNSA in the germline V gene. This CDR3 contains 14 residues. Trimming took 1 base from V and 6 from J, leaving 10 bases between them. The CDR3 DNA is TGTGCCAGCAGCTTAGAGAGAGGGCTTCAGCCCCAGCATTTT. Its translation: CASSLERGLQPQHF.

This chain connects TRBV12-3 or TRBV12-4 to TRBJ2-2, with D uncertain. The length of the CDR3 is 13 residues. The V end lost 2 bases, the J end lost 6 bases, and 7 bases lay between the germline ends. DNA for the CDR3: TGTGCCAGCAGTTTAAATGGGCCCGGGGAGCTGTTTTTT. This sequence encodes CASSLNGPGELFF.

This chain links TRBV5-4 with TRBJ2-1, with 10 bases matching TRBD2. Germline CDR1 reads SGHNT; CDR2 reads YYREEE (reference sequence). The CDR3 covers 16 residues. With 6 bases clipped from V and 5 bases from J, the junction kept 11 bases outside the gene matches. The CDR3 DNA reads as TGTGCCAGCACCGTCGGGAGCGGGAGGGCCAACAATGAGCAGTTCTTC. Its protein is CASTVGSGRANNEQFF.

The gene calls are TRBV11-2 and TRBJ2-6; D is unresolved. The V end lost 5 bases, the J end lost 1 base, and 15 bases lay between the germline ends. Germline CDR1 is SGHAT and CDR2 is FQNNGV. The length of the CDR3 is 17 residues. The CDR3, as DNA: TGTGCCAGCAGCAGTCGGGTCCAGCTATCTGGGGCCAACGTCCTGACTTTC. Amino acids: CASSSRVQLSGANVLTF.

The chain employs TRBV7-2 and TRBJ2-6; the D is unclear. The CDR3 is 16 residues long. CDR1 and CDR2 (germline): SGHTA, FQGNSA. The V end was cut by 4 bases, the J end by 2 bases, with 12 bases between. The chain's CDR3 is CASSSRLAAGANVLTF. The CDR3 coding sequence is TGTGCCAGCAGCTCCAGGCTCGCGGCTGGGGCCAACGTCCTGACTTTC.